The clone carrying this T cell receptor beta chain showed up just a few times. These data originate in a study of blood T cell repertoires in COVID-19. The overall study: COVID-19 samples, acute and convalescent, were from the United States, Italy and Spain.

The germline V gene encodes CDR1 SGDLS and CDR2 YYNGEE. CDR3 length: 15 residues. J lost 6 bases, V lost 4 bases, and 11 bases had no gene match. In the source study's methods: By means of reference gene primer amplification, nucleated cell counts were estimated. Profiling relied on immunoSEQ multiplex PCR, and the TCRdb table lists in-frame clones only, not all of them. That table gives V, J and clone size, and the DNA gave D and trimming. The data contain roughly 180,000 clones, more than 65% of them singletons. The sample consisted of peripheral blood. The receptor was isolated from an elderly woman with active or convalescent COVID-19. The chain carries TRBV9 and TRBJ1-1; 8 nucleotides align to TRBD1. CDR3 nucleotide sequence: TGTGCCAGCAGCCCCAGGGGGCCGCTTCTCGCTGAAGCTTTCTTT. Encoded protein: CASSPRGPLLAEAFF. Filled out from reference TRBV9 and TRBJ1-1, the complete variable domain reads DSGVTQTPKHLITATGQRVTLRCSPRSGDLSVYWYQQSLDQGLQFLIQYYNGEERAKGNILERFSAQQFPDLHSELNLSSLELGDSALYFCASSPRGPLLAEAFFGQGTRLTVV.